These 32 T cell receptor beta chains were sequenced from one sample in a study of blood T cells in healthy people across ages. Next came a second PCR, run for about 6 to 12 cycles, which used a sample-barcoded 5' primer along with a J-beta primer mix. Each CDR3 protein is one row after TCRdb ran MiXCR on the 5' RACE reads. The sample yields around 800,000 distinct CDR3 sequences, more than 40% seen once. Material: blood. These receptor sequences come from a man in his fifties or sixties in good health.

Worth noting for this clonotype: This may stem from a read error, because a much larger clone lies one nucleotide away. The V call is TRBV5-1, the J call TRBJ2-4; no definite D call. The DNA end favors TRBJ2-7, so the J call may be wrong. The CDR3 consists of 13 residues. Germline loops: CDR1 SGHRS, CDR2 YFSETQ. CDR3 DNA: TGCACCAGCAGCGTGGTGGTCGACTACGAGCAGTACTTC. Translation: CTSSVVVDYEQYF.

As regards this clonotype: Likely a read error: the CDR3 ends without its conserved phenylalanine or tryptophan. The DNA is omitted, as the CDR3 cannot be located on it reliably, and the CDR3 follows TCRdb's listing. V usage is TRBV21-1 and J usage is TRBJ2-1; TRBD1, as called in the table, went unchecked against the DNA. TRBV21-1 is a listed pseudogene. The CDR3 spans 15 residues, counting both ends. CDR3 protein: CASSKETGPTMSSSS.

V usage is TRBV29-1 and J usage is TRBJ2-7; 8 nucleotides align to TRBD1. There are 12 residues in the CDR3. Germline assignment: CDR1 SQVTM and CDR2 ANQGSEA. J gave up 3 bases and V 4 bases, and 2 bases lay outside the gene matches. DNA of the CDR3: TGCAGCGTTGTTGACAGGGGCTACGAGCAGTACTTC. Protein product: CSVVDRGYEQYF.

In its sample, this clonotype was seen a few times. The CDR3: CASSLAGRGGYGYTF. The CDR3 DNA is TGTGCCAGCAGTCTGGCCGGACGGGGGGGCTATGGCTACACCTTC. The chain is built from TRBV12-3 or TRBV12-4 and TRBJ1-2; maybe TRBD1 (5 bases). Trimming cost V 5 bases and J 4 bases, with 17 bases left between them. CDR3 size: 15 residues.

This chain connects TRBV15 to TRBJ2-5; possibly TRBD1 for D (6 bases). The V gene lost 0 bases and the J gene lost 4 bases, with 9 bases spanning the gap. There are 14 residues in the CDR3. The germline CDR1 and CDR2 sequences are LNHNV and YYDKDF (reference sequence). DNA for the CDR3: TGTGCCACCAGCAGAGACAGGGGTATAGAGACCCAGTACTTC. Residues: CATSRDRGIETQYF.

The gene calls are TRBV6-5 and TRBJ2-7, with 9 bases identical to TRBD1. Unmatched junction bases numbered 9, after V lost 5 bases and J lost 4 bases. Germline CDR1 reads MNHEY; CDR2 reads SVGAGI. The CDR3 sequence is 15 residues long. In nucleotides, the CDR3 is TGTGCCAGCAGTGGGAGCCGGGACAGGGCATACGAGCAGTACTTC. This translates into CASSGSRDRAYEQYF.

This sequence joins TRBV18 and TRBJ2-5, with a possible D match to TRBD1 (5 bases). Per the germline V gene, CDR1 is KGHSH and CDR2 is LQKENI. The ends were cut back, 6 bases at V and 2 bases at J, with 13 bases in the middle. This CDR3 contains 14 residues. The CDR3 bases are TGTGCCAGCTCCCCCTCAGGGCTTCAAGAGACCCAGTACTTC. This codes for CASSPSGLQETQYF.

This sequence joins TRBV7-8 and TRBJ2-7; 7 positions match TRBD1. Near its end, the DNA agrees better with TRBJ2-5, so the J call may be wrong. Per germline, CDR1 SGHVS and CDR2 FQNEAQ. CDR3 size: 15 residues. The CDR3 coding sequence is TGTGCCAGCAGTCCTATGACAGGGTCTCAAGAGACCCAGTACTTC. Encoded protein: CASSPMTGSQETQYF.

The J gene is TRBJ2-3, the V gene TRBV6-2 or TRBV6-3; 8 nucleotides agree with TRBD2. The CDR3 has 16 amino acids. V gave up 5 bases and J gave up 2 bases; unmatched junction bases: 9. The V gene's germline CDR1 is MNHEY and CDR2 SVGEGT. The CDR3 is CASSPHSGASTDTQYF. CDR3 nucleotides: TGTGCCAGCAGTCCACATAGCGGGGCCTCCACAGATACGCAGTATTTT.

This sequence joins TRBV24-1 and TRBJ2-5, with D perhaps matching TRBD2 (5 bases). V was shortened by 2 bases and J by 1 base, with 10 bases between the two germline ends. This CDR3 spans 15 amino acids. From germline, CDR1 is KGHDR and CDR2 SFDVKD. The CDR3 region is CATSDSRTLQETQYF. In DNA form, the CDR3 reads TGTGCCACCAGTGATTCCAGGACTCTCCAAGAGACCCAGTACTTC.

This clonotype has just a few counts. The V and J genes are TRBV29-1 and TRBJ2-7; tentatively, D is TRBD2 (5 bases). CDR1 and CDR2 from the germline V gene are SQVTM and ANQGSEA. CDR3 length: 14 residues. V shed 1 base and J shed 7 bases, with 17 bases lying between them. This CDR3 is CSVEGRAVGNEQYF. The CDR3 DNA reads TGCAGCGTTGAAGGGCGGGCGGTGGGGAATGAGCAGTACTTC.

The chain joins TRBV6-1 to TRBJ1-2, with TRBD1 matching 10 bases. Losses at the gene ends were 1 base for V and 2 bases for J; bases not matched to a gene: 4. The V gene's germline CDR1 is MNHNS and CDR2 SASEGT. CDR3 size: 16 residues. CDR3 amino acids: CASSEVWGQGNYGYTF. CDR3 nucleotide sequence: TGTGCCAGCAGTGAAGTCTGGGGACAGGGGAACTATGGCTACACCTTC.

This clonotype was counted ten times or more. The rearrangement links TRBV29-1 to TRBJ2-3, with 8 bases matching TRBD1. The germline V gene has CDR1 SQVTM and CDR2 ANQGSEA. The V and J ends lost 6 bases and 8 bases, in that order; junction bases with no gene match: 4. The CDR3 sequence is 11 residues long. The CDR3 sequence: CSVQQGGTQYF. The CDR3 nucleotides are TGCAGCGTGCAACAGGGGGGTACGCAGTATTTT.

With respect to this clonotype: A much more abundant neighbour one base away suggests this may be a read error. The chain is built from TRBV29-1 and TRBJ2-5; 8 bases are a match to TRBD2. V was clipped by 4 bases and J by 11 bases; unmatched bases: 15. CDR1 and CDR2 (germline): SQVTM, ANQGSEA. This CDR3 comprises 14 residues. This CDR3 is CSVGYGGDGNEQYF. The CDR3 coding sequence is TGCAGCGTTGGTTACGGGGGGGATGGGAATGAGCAGTACTTC. Full variable domain (missing parts from reference TRBV29-1 and TRBJ2-5): SAVISQKPSRDICQRGTSLTIQCQVDSQVTMMFWYRQQPGQSLTLIATANQGSEATYESGFVIDKFPISRPNLTFSTLTVSNMSPEDSSIYLCSVGYGGDGNEQYFGPGTRLLVL.

This sequence joins TRBV12-3 or TRBV12-4 and TRBJ1-4; no reliable D call. There are 13 residues in the CDR3. Trimming took off 3 bases at V and 7 bases at J, with 9 bases between the two ends. CDR3 coding DNA: TGTGCCAGCAGTTTCCGTATGGGTGAAAAACTGTTTTTT. Protein: CASSFRMGEKLFF.

V and J are TRBV3-1 and TRBJ2-7; TRBD1 is a possible D gene (5 bases). The CDR3 is 13 amino acids. Germline CDR1 and CDR2: LGHDT and YNNKEL (reference sequence). The V and J ends lost 0 bases and 7 bases respectively, with 10 bases between them. The CDR3 here is CASSQDLAGEQYF. The CDR3 region has the DNA TGTGCCAGCAGCCAAGATCTCGCAGGGGAGCAGTACTTC.

V is TRBV7-9 and J is TRBJ2-4; 9 bases fit TRBD2. V was pared by 3 bases and J by 13 bases, with 13 bases of the junction left unmatched. CDR3 length equals 15 residues. Germline values: CDR1 SEHNR, CDR2 FQNEAQ (reference sequence). The CDR3 loop is CASSFTSGGPEEQYF. The CDR3 nucleotides are TGTGCCAGCAGCTTTACCAGCGGGGGGCCGGAAGAGCAGTACTTC.

Regarding this clonotype: Sequence at one end of the junction differs from germline and may be a read error. This sequence joins TRBV20-1 and TRBJ2-7; D remains ambiguous. The CDR3 runs to 12 residues. Germline V lookup: CDR1 DFQATT, CDR2 SNEGSKA (reference sequence). This CDR3 reads CSARDGNYEQYF. As DNA, the CDR3 is TGCAGTGCCAGAGACGGAAACTACGAGCAGTACTTC.

This chain joins TRBV5-1 and TRBJ2-7; 15 nucleotides align to TRBD2. The J call is in doubt because the DNA end fits TRBJ2-5 better. There are 16 residues in the CDR3. Germline V lookup: CDR1 SGHRS, CDR2 YFSETQ. CDR3 residues: CASSNSAGLAGGTQYF. The CDR3 bases are TGCGCCAGCAGCAACAGCGCGGGACTAGCGGGGGGGACCCAGTACTTC.

As concerns this clonotype: One end of the junction is discordant with germline, which a read error may explain. The chain has TRBV9 and TRBJ1-2; no reliable D call. Germline CDR1 is SGDLS and CDR2 is YYNGEE. The length of the CDR3 is 13 residues. The CDR3 coding sequence is TGTGCCGGCAGCGTAGATTCTGGGAGTGGCTACACCTTC. It encodes CAGSVDSGSGYTF.

The gene calls are TRBV9 and TRBJ2-1; D might be TRBD2 (7 bases). Trimming pared 0 bases from V and 10 bases from J, leaving 17 bases between. Germline V lookup: CDR1 SGDLS, CDR2 YYNGEE. CDR3 length: 15 amino acids. As DNA, the CDR3 is TGTGCCAGCAGCGTAGATTCACTAGGGGGGGAGGAGCAGTTCTTC. This gives the protein CASSVDSLGGEEQFF.

The chain joins TRBV21-1 to TRBJ2-7; TRBD1 is taken as the D call from the table, unchecked against the DNA. TRBV21-1 corresponds to a pseudogene. The CDR3 covers 15 residues. The CDR3 here is CASSKGQGGTYEQYF. In DNA form, the CDR3 reads TGTGCCAGCAGCAAGGGACAGGGGGGAACCTACGAGCAGTACTTC.

J is TRBJ2-2 and V is TRBV6-4; D gene uncertain. V gave up 7 bases and J gave up 3 bases, with 15 bases separating them. This CDR3 has 15 residues. CDR1 is MRHNA and CDR2 is SNTAGT in the germline V gene. CDR3 bases: TGTGCCAGCACTAAAAGGGCCGGAGACACCGGGGAGCTGTTTTTT. It is translated as CASTKRAGDTGELFF.

About this clonotype: Mismatch with germline at one junction end may stem from a read error. The gene calls are TRBV2 and TRBJ2-7; 7 bases map to TRBD1. The CDR3 contains 14 residues. Germline loops: CDR1 SNHLY, CDR2 FYNNEI. Here the CDR3 reads CASGRTGWQYERYF. CDR3 DNA: TGTGCCAGCGGACGGACAGGCTGGCAATACGAGCGGTACTTC.

A note on this clonotype: This may stem from a read error, because a much larger clone lies one nucleotide away. The chain joins TRBV6-2 or TRBV6-3 to TRBJ2-7, with D unresolved. From germline, CDR1 is MNHEY and CDR2 SVGEGT. The CDR3 is 9 amino acids. The DNA of the CDR3 is TGTGCCAGCGGTTACGAGCTGTACTTC. It translates to CASGYELYF.

V and J are TRBV6-6 and TRBJ2-1, with D hard to call. The germline CDR1 and CDR2 sequences are MNHNY and SVGAGI (reference sequence). Trimming pared 7 bases from V and 5 bases from J, leaving 21 bases between. The CDR3 loop spans 16 amino acids. For the CDR3, the DNA is TGTGCCAGCAAAGAAACCGGGCCTAGGGAACACAATGAGCAGTTCTTC. It encodes CASKETGPREHNEQFF.

Concerning this clonotype itself: A single base separates this from a much larger clone, so it may be a read error. The chain couples TRBV4-3 to TRBJ2-7; TRBD2 matches at 8 bases. The V segment lost 3 bases and the J segment 7 bases; nucleotides outside the gene matches: 17. The germline V gene encodes CDR1 LGHNA and CDR2 YSLEER. The CDR3 is 17 amino acids. In nucleotides, the CDR3 is TGCGCCAGCAGCCAGGGTTACTCAGCGGGGGTAACGAATGAGCAGTACTTC. Its protein product is CASSQGYSAGVTNEQYF.

J is TRBJ2-2 and V is TRBV7-6; 8 bases fit TRBD2. Germline V gene lookup returns CDR1 SGHVS and CDR2 FNYEAQ. The CDR3 runs 15 residues. Losses at the gene ends were 5 bases for V and 5 bases for J; bases not matched to a gene: 7. The CDR3 is CASSATSGITGELFF. The CDR3 nucleotides read TGTGCCAGCAGCGCTACTAGCGGTATAACCGGGGAGCTGTTTTTT.

The chain joins TRBV7-2 to TRBJ1-2; 8 bases are a match to TRBD1. CDR3 length: 14 amino acids. CDR1 SGHTA and CDR2 FQGNSA come from the germline V gene. V lost 4 bases and J lost 4; bases outside the gene matches: 5. The CDR3 spells CASSSGQALYGYTF. The CDR3 bases are TGTGCCAGCAGCTCGGGACAGGCCCTCTATGGCTACACCTTC.

This clonotype has only a few counts. The chain joins TRBV7-2 to TRBJ2-3; D is unclear. CDR1 and CDR2 from the germline V gene are SGHTA and FQGNSA. The CDR3 runs 12 residues. V lost 4 bases and J lost 7, with 9 bases in between. CDR3 residues: CASSSVINTQYF. The CDR3 bases are TGTGCCAGCAGCTCGGTTATTAATACGCAGTATTTT.

The chain uses TRBV15 and TRBJ2-2, with D possibly being TRBD1 (6 bases). V was pared by 6 bases and J by 7 bases, with 9 bases between. The CDR3 loop spans 12 amino acids. Germline CDR1 LNHNV, CDR2 YYDKDF (reference sequence). This chain's CDR3 is CATRGAGGELFF. As DNA, the CDR3 is TGTGCCACCAGGGGGGCGGGCGGGGAGCTGTTTTTT.

The chain links TRBV18 to TRBJ2-3, with D tentatively TRBD2 (7 bases). Trimming cost V 2 bases and J 2 bases, with 11 bases left between them. This CDR3 has 15 residues. Germline CDR1 is KGHSH and CDR2 is LQKENI. The CDR3, as DNA: TGTGCCAGCTCACCATGGGGGGGCGACACAGATACGCAGTATTTT. Encoded protein: CASSPWGGDTDTQYF.